One sample yielded the 18 T cell receptor beta chains listed below, sequenced in a study of PD-1 blockade in classical Hodgkin lymphoma. Autologous stem cell transplantation was followed by relapse in every patient, and brentuximab vedotin exposure varied. Some clones are missing from TCRdb's copy, which holds only in-frame ones; the method was immunoSEQ multiplex PCR. This sample has 30,000 to 45,000 clones; roughly three quarters occur once, and the top ten carry 12% to 15%. The input for sequencing was peripheral blood mononuclear cells (PBMCs), taken before the second cycle of nivolumab. The source is a human donor with classical Hodgkin lymphoma.

J is TRBJ2-7 and V is TRBV21-1; TRBD2, as called in the table, went unchecked against the DNA. TRBV21-1 corresponds to a pseudogene. The CDR3 has 10 residues. The DNA of the CDR3 is TGTGCCAGGGTGCCGGAGAAGCAGTACTTC. This gives the protein CARVPEKQYF.

This clone was observed a handful of times. The chain couples TRBV10-3 to TRBJ2-2; no clear D. Per the germline V gene, CDR1 is ENHRY and CDR2 is SYGVKD. The CDR3 loop spans 14 amino acids. With 3 bases removed from V and 1 base from J, the gap between germline ends came to 6 bases. CDR3 sequence: CAISDRKNTGELFF. The CDR3 DNA sequence: TGTGCCATCAGTGACAGAAAGAACACCGGGGAGCTGTTTTTT.

CDR3 in DNA: TGTGCCAGCAGCCATCCCACGTGGGATCAGCCCCAGCATTTT. As protein: CASSHPTWDQPQHF. The gene calls are TRBV6-5 and TRBJ1-5; D remains ambiguous. The CDR3 has 14 residues. V lost 6 bases, J lost 5 bases, and 14 bases lay in between. Germline V lookup: CDR1 MNHEY, CDR2 SVGAGI.

The CDR3 DNA is TGTGCCAGCAGTGAACCTGGAGACAGAGTCGTTGGCTACACCTTC. It specifies CASSEPGDRVVGYTF. The chain is built from TRBV2 and TRBJ1-2; maybe TRBD1 (5 bases). CDR3 length equals 15 residues. Germline CDR1 is SNHLY and CDR2 is FYNNEI. Trimming cost V 2 bases and J 7 bases, with 17 bases left between them.

The chain links TRBV6-5 to TRBJ2-2; possible D gene TRBD1, 5 bases. The CDR3 contains 13 residues. Germline V gives CDR1 MNHEY, CDR2 SVGAGI. V gave up 6 bases and J gave up 4 bases, with 9 bases separating them. The CDR3 is CASRLQGTGELFF. CDR3 coding DNA: TGTGCCAGCAGGCTCCAGGGCACCGGGGAGCTGTTTTTT.

The rearrangement links TRBV5-4 to TRBJ2-7, with 9 bases matching TRBD1. After removal of 3 bases from V and 3 bases from J, the junction contained 10 bases not matched to a gene. This CDR3 is 16 amino acids long. Looked up from germline, CDR1 is SGHNT and CDR2 is YYREEE (reference sequence). The CDR3 sequence: CASSSKPGQGVYEQYF. CDR3 DNA: TGTGCCAGCAGCTCAAAACCGGGACAGGGTGTCTACGAGCAGTACTTC.

CDR3 nucleotides: TGTGCCAGCAGCCCGCTGAACGGACGGCCCGGGGGTGAAAAACTGTTTTTT. This translates into CASSPLNGRPGGEKLFF. V and J are TRBV7-2 and TRBJ1-4, with D perhaps TRBD1 (5 bases). The germline V gene has CDR1 SGHTA and CDR2 FQGNSA. Trimming cost V 5 bases and J 7 bases, with 23 bases left between them. There are 17 residues in the CDR3.

As for this clone: One junction end does not reproduce the germline sequence, and a read error may be involved. This chain links TRBV9 with TRBJ2-3, with 11 nucleotides matching TRBD2. The CDR3 has 16 residues. CDR1 is SGDLS and CDR2 is YYNGEE in the germline V gene. CDR3 in amino acids: CASSVGLAGSTDTRYF. CDR3 nucleotide sequence: TGTGCCAGCAGCGTAGGACTAGCGGGGAGCACAGATACGCGGTATTTT.

The chain links TRBV7-9 to TRBJ2-2, with D uncertain. This CDR3 spans 15 amino acids. The germline V and J ends were trimmed by 3 bases and 0 bases, with 8 bases remaining between them. Per the germline V gene, CDR1 is SEHNR and CDR2 is FQNEAQ (reference sequence). For the CDR3, the DNA is TGTGCCAGCAGCTTTAGTGATACGAACACCGGGGAGCTGTTTTTT. It specifies CASSFSDTNTGELFF.

The gene calls are TRBV5-4 and TRBJ1-4, with 7 bases matching TRBD1. V was clipped by 2 bases and J by 7 bases; unmatched bases: 8. The CDR3 is 15 residues long. CDR1 is SGHNT and CDR2 is YYREEE in the germline V gene (reference sequence). For the CDR3, the DNA is TGTGCCAGCAGCTTTAAACGACAGGGTAGTGAAAAACTGTTTTTT. The encoded protein is CASSFKRQGSEKLFF. The variable domain in full, completed from reference TRBV5-4 and TRBJ1-4, reads ETGVTQSPTHLIKTRGQQVTLRCSSQSGHNTVSWYQQALGQGPQFIFQYYREEENGRGNFPPRFSGLQFPNYSSELNVNALELDDSALYLCASSFKRQGSEKLFFGSGTQLSVL.

The chain links TRBV12-5 to TRBJ2-3; D is unresolved. Trimming stripped 1 base from V and 1 base from J, with 21 bases between. Germline-derived CDR1 and CDR2 are LGHNT and FRNRAP. CDR3 size: 19 residues. This CDR3 is CASGLGNFLRRPGTDTQYF. The CDR3 bases are TGTGCTAGTGGTTTGGGGAACTTCCTAAGACGCCCTGGCACAGATACGCAGTATTTT. Using reference TRBV12-5 and TRBJ2-3 for the parts outside the CDR3, the full variable domain is DARVTQTPRHKVTEMGQEVTMRCQPILGHNTVFWYRQTMMQGLELLAYFRNRAPLDDSGMPKDRFSAEMPDATLATLKIQPSEPRDSAVYFCASGLGNFLRRPGTDTQYFGPGTRLTVL.

This sequence joins TRBV9 and TRBJ2-1, with TRBD2 identical over 10 bases. Per the germline V gene, CDR1 is SGDLS and CDR2 is YYNGEE. The CDR3 length is 15 residues. After removal of 3 bases from V and 3 bases from J, the junction contained 3 bases not matched to a gene. This chain's CDR3 is CASSAGLAVYNEQFF. The CDR3 DNA reads as TGTGCCAGCAGCGCTGGACTAGCGGTCTACAATGAGCAGTTCTTC.

This sequence joins TRBV11-2 and TRBJ2-1, with 9 bases identical to TRBD1. From germline, CDR1 is SGHAT and CDR2 FQNNGV. V lost 3 bases and J lost 1; bases outside the gene matches: 1. The CDR3 spans 15 residues. CDR3 nucleotide sequence: TGTGCCAGCAGCTTCGACAGGGGGTCCTACAATGAGCAGTTCTTC. Protein sequence: CASSFDRGSYNEQFF. Complete variable domain (other parts from reference TRBV11-2 and TRBJ2-1): EAGVAQSPRYKIIEKRQSVAFWCNPISGHATLYWYQQILGQGPKLLIQFQNNGVVDDSQLPKDRFSAERLKGVDSTLKIQPAKLEDSAVYLCASSFDRGSYNEQFFGPGTRLTVL.

This clone was picked up a small number of times. The gene calls are TRBV4-3 and TRBJ2-7; weak D call: TRBD1 (6 bases). CDR3 length: 18 amino acids. Trimming removed 0 bases at V and 1 base at J, with 19 bases between. Germline V gives CDR1 LGHNA, CDR2 YSLEER. The CDR3 region is CASSQDLRGRAGSYEQYF. The CDR3 bases are TGCGCCAGCAGCCAAGATCTGAGGGGGAGAGCCGGATCCTACGAGCAGTACTTC.

The chain joins TRBV6-5 to TRBJ2-5, with a possible D match to TRBD2 (5 bases). Germline V gene data show CDR1 as MNHEY and CDR2 as SVGAGI. The length of the CDR3 is 14 residues. Trimming stripped 0 bases from V and 5 bases from J, with 10 bases between. CDR3 sequence: CASSYSGSRETQYF. CDR3 DNA: TGTGCCAGCAGTTACTCGGGGAGCCGGGAGACCCAGTACTTC.

This clone was seen only a few times. The J gene is TRBJ1-3, the V gene TRBV30, with TRBD1 matching 8 bases. CDR3 length equals 15 residues. Per germline, CDR1 GTSNPN and CDR2 SVGIG (reference sequence). V lost 5 bases, J lost 1 base, and 7 bases stayed unmatched. The CDR3 bases are TGTGCCTGGGGTGGACAGGGAGTATCTGGAAACACCATATATTTT. It specifies CAWGGQGVSGNTIYF.

There are many counts of this clone. This chain joins TRBV28 and TRBJ1-3; TRBD1 is a possible D gene (5 bases). CDR3 length: 14 residues. CDR1 and CDR2 (germline): MDHEN, SYDVKM. V gave up 3 bases and J gave up 7 bases, with 13 bases separating them. CDR3 DNA sequence: TGTGCCAGCAGTTTGGAGGCAGGGTGGAACACCATATATTTT. Protein sequence: CASSLEAGWNTIYF.

The chain couples TRBV5-1 to TRBJ1-2; D remains unclear. CDR1 and CDR2 (germline): SGHRS, YFSETQ. V was trimmed by 4 bases and J by 0 bases, leaving 10 bases between them. The CDR3 has 14 residues. CDR3 bases: TGCGCCAGCAGCCCGTTGAATTCTAACTATGGCTACACCTTC. Translation: CASSPLNSNYGYTF.